The clone carrying this T cell receptor beta chain turned up a few times. What it binds is unknown. The sample is drawn from a study of T cells in localized non-small cell lung cancer. Findings and caveats of the study: Uninvolved adjacent lung showed higher T cell clonality than tumor. Heterogeneity is still possible, as just one tumor region was sequenced. A median of 57 clones ranked among the top 100 in tumor appeared in adjacent lung.

Assay: immunoSEQ multiplex PCR; the TCRdb copy retains only in-frame clones and omits some. The repertoire consists of 3,400 or so clones, with roughly 29% occurring once and the leading ten covering roughly 10%. V lost 0 bases, J lost 8 bases, and 11 bases lay in between. Germline-derived CDR1 and CDR2 are MGHRA and YSYEKL. The CDR3 contains 14 residues. This material consisted of normal lung tissue next to the tumor, taken before any cancer treatment. The rearrangement joins TRBV4-1 to TRBJ2-1; D gene unclear. This receptor was taken from a male donor older than 55 with stage III lung adenocarcinoma. CDR3 nucleotides: TGCGCCAGCAGCCAAGATATCTTAGAACATGAGCAGTTCTTC. This translates into CASSQDILEHEQFF.